The clone carrying this TCR beta chain was seen more than once but under ten times. Its antigen remains unidentified. This entry belongs to a study of liver allograft versus peripheral blood T cells. Study details: Comparing T cell receptor repertoires in transplanted livers with those in recipients' peripheral blood was part of the design.

The CDR3 consists of 13 residues. Trimming cost V 7 bases and J 3 bases, with 16 bases left between them. The germline V gene encodes CDR1 DFQATT and CDR2 SNEGSKA (reference sequence). Whole-study findings and limits: Peripheral blood T cell receptor repertoires reportedly differed from those found within liver allografts.

TCRdb re-derived calls from the reads in MiXCR, one entry per CDR3 protein. The profile covers about 6,000 distinct CDR3 sequences, with approximately 15% appearing a single time and 49% taken by the ten largest. The chain joins TRBV20-1 to TRBJ2-7; possibly TRBD2 for D (5 bases). This TCR was recovered from a human patient who had a liver transplant. Some T cells may arise from the graft donor. The CDR3 coding sequence is TGCAGTGGCGAGAGCGGCAGGAACTACGAGCAGTACTTC. This sequence encodes CSGESGRNYEQYF.